The 5 T cell receptor beta chains in this list originate from one sample, sequenced in a study of cytomegalovirus exposure and HLA in healthy donors. The PCR was carried out with 60 Vbeta primers and 13 Jbeta primers. TCRdb's table, derived via immunoSEQ multiplex PCR, lists solely in-frame clones and lacks some. The profile shows about 160,000 clones, roughly 82% of them singletons. The specimen sequenced was PBMCs. These TCRs come from a girl between 10 and 17 years old in good health and CMV-seropositive.

The chain employs TRBV2 and TRBJ2-2; D remains ambiguous. Per germline, CDR1 SNHLY and CDR2 FYNNEI. The V and J ends lost 8 bases and 2 bases respectively, with 12 bases between them. The CDR3 covers 14 residues. In DNA form, the CDR3 reads TGTGCCAGCGAAAAAGAGCAAAACACCGGGGAGCTGTTTTTT. Its protein product is CASEKEQNTGELFF. The full variable domain, rest sourced from reference TRBV2 and TRBJ2-2, is EPEVTQTPSHQVTQMGQEVILRCVPISNHLYFYWYRQILGQKVEFLVSFYNNEISEKSEIFDDQFSVERPDGSNFTLKIRSTKLEDSAMYFCASEKEQNTGELFFGEGSRLTVL.

The chain couples TRBV7-6 to TRBJ1-1; TRBD1 matches 10 bases. V lost 4 bases and J lost 6; bases outside the gene matches: 8. Germline V gene lookup returns CDR1 SGHVS and CDR2 FNYEAQ. This CDR3 is built from 15 residues. CDR3 nucleotides: TGTGCCAGCAGCTCAATGGGACAGGGGAATTCTGAAGCTTTCTTT. This gives the protein CASSSMGQGNSEAFF.

The count of this clone is one. This chain links TRBV7-2 with TRBJ2-3; 7 nucleotides match TRBD2. J gave up 5 bases and V 3 bases, and 5 bases lay outside the gene matches. The germline CDR1 and CDR2 sequences are SGHTA and FQGNSA. The CDR3 spans 14 residues. In DNA form, the CDR3 reads TGTGCCAGCAGCTTGGGGGGAGGGGAAGATACGCAGTATTTT. This encodes CASSLGGGEDTQYF.

This chain joins TRBV6-1 and TRBJ2-7; 7 nucleotides align to TRBD1. Germline lookup yields CDR1 MNHNS and CDR2 SASEGT. V gave up 1 base and J gave up 4 bases; unmatched junction bases: 7. The CDR3 totals 15 residues. The CDR3 bases are TGTGCCAGCAGTGAAGAGGGGGCTTATCGATACGAGCAGTACTTC. It specifies CASSEEGAYRYEQYF.

The CDR3 bases are TGTGCCAGCAGCCCAGCAGGGGACCAGGAGCAGTACTTC. This translates into CASSPAGDQEQYF. This chain connects TRBV14 to TRBJ2-7, with D maybe TRBD1 (6 bases). The germline gives CDR1 SGHDN, CDR2 FVKESK. Trimming took off 4 bases at V and 7 bases at J, with 14 bases between the two ends. CDR3 length: 13 residues.